This record concerns one TCR beta chain sequence. Its antigen is currently unknown. Unique molecular identifiers were present on the cDNA, and a universal primer site came from template switching. MiXCR was run by TCRdb on the 5' RACE reads, yielding one entry per CDR3 protein. The sample yields about 790,000 distinct CDR3 sequences, around a sixth seen once. CDR1 and CDR2 from the germline V gene are SGHTA and FQGTGA. The CDR3 totals 14 residues. Trimming left V 3 bases short and J 4 bases short, with 12 bases between. The data are from a study of identical twins. Study-wide results and caveats: Twin sharing of out-of-frame TCR alpha was underestimated by models in monozygotic pairs. Insertions were fewer in abundant cord blood beta clonotypes, whereas memory repertoires showed none of this pattern.

These data were also filed under a second study, of T cells expressing NK-cell markers. That report adds: Seven sequenced donors out of eight were HCMV-seropositive, one seronegative.

J is TRBJ1-1 and V is TRBV7-3, with D perhaps TRBD1 (6 bases). Sequencing was performed on PBMCs. This receptor was obtained from a woman under 30 in good health. CDR3 DNA: TGTGCCAGCAGCTTCGGGGGGACAAGCACTGAAGCTTTCTTT. Translated, it gives CASSFGGTSTEAFF.